These 2 T cell receptor beta chains originate from one sample sequenced in a study of T cells in localized non-small cell lung cancer. Only in-frame clones appear in the TCRdb table, and some are missing; sequencing was by immunoSEQ multiplex PCR. Among around 10,000 clones, roughly half were seen once, and the ten largest hold roughly 4.2%. Sequencing used lymph node tissue, obtained before any cancer treatment. These receptors were collected from a woman between 35 and 75 years old with stage II squamous cell lung carcinoma.

This sequence joins TRBV19 and TRBJ1-3; D perhaps matches TRBD1 (5 bases). Trimming took 3 bases from V and 3 from J, leaving 12 bases between them. This CDR3 region has 15 residues. CDR1 and CDR2 from the germline V gene are LNHDA and SQIVND (reference sequence). CDR3 nucleotides: TGTGCCAGTAGTATGGGACTTACTCTTGGAAACACCATATATTTT. This sequence encodes CASSMGLTLGNTIYF.

This clone was seen just once. The chain joins TRBV18 to TRBJ2-7, with 8 bases that match TRBD1. With 0 bases clipped from V and 2 bases from J, the junction kept 3 bases outside the gene matches. CDR1 is KGHSH, CDR2 LQKENI, per germline. This CDR3 contains 15 residues. The CDR3 loop is CASSPPETGAYEQYF. DNA for the CDR3: TGTGCCAGCTCACCACCGGAGACAGGGGCCTACGAGCAGTACTTC. Complete variable domain (other parts from reference TRBV18 and TRBJ2-7): NAGVMQNPRHLVRRRGQEARLRCSPMKGHSHVYWYRQLPEEGLKFMVYLQKENIIDESGMPKERFSAEFPKEGPSILRIQQVVRGDSAAYFCASSPPETGAYEQYFGPGTRLTVT.